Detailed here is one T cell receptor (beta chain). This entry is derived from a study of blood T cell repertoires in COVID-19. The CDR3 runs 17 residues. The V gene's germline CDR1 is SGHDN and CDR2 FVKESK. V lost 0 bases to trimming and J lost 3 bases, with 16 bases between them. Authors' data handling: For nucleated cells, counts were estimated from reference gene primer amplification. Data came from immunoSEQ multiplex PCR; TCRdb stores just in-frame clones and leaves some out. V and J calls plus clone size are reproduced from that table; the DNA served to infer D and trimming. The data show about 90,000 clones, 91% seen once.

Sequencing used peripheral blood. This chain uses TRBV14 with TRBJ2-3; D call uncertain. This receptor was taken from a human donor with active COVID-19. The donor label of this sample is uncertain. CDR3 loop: CASSQDRGSSLTDTQYF. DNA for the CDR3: TGTGCCAGCAGCCAAGATCGCGGCTCCTCTTTAACAGATACGCAGTATTTT. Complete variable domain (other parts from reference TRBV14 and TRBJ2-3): EAGVTQFPSHSVIEKGQTVTLRCDPISGHDNLYWYRRVMGKEIKFLLHFVKESKQDESGMPNNRFLAERTGGTYSTLKVQPAELEDSGVYFCASSQDRGSSLTDTQYFGPGTRLTVL.